One sample yielded the 29 T cell receptor beta chains listed below, sequenced in a study of cytomegalovirus exposure and HLA in healthy donors. Use of 60 Vbeta and 13 Jbeta primers characterized the PCR. Produced via immunoSEQ multiplex PCR; TCRdb's table is partial and in-frame only. Altogether about 200,000 clones are present, around 79% being singletons, with the ten largest covering roughly 0.4%. Sequencing input: PBMCs. These receptor sequences come from a male donor in good health and CMV-seropositive.

The chain recombines TRBV27 with TRBJ2-1, with TRBD2 matching 8 bases. This CDR3 contains 14 residues. CDR1 is MNHEY, CDR2 SMNVEV, per germline (reference sequence). Losses at the gene ends were 4 bases for V and 7 bases for J; bases not matched to a gene: 6. The CDR3 region has the DNA TGTGCCAGCAGTTCCCTAGCGGGTTGGAATGAGCAGTTCTTC. Its translation: CASSSLAGWNEQFF.

V gene TRBV7-2 combines with J gene TRBJ2-7, with a tentative D call TRBD2 (7 bases). The germline V gene has CDR1 SGHTA and CDR2 FQGNSA. This CDR3 region has 16 residues. V lost 0 bases to trimming and J lost 2 bases, with 14 bases between them. CDR3 protein: CASSLAGGGGAYEQYF. CDR3 nucleotides: TGTGCCAGCAGCTTAGCGGGAGGGGGGGGAGCCTACGAGCAGTACTTC.

V is TRBV25-1 and J is TRBJ2-1, with 7 bases fitting TRBD1. After removal of 6 bases from V and 11 bases from J, the junction contained 4 bases not matched to a gene. The CDR3 spans 11 residues. The germline V gene encodes CDR1 MGHDK and CDR2 SYGVNS. The CDR3 loop is CASSGQDQQFF. CDR3 nucleotide sequence: TGTGCCAGCAGCGGACAGGATCAGCAGTTCTTC.

The rearrangement joins TRBV7-9 to TRBJ1-2; D gene uncertain. The CDR3 covers 15 residues. Germline values: CDR1 SEHNR, CDR2 FQNEAQ (reference sequence). V was pared by 7 bases and J by 4 bases, with 19 bases between. CDR3 sequence: CASTSFGEWGYGYTF. The CDR3 nucleotides read TGTGCCAGCACCTCCTTCGGGGAGTGGGGCTATGGCTACACCTTC.

This clone was seen only a few times. The chain joins TRBV13 to TRBJ1-2; TRBD1 aligns across 9 bases. The V gene's germline CDR1 is PRHDT and CDR2 FYEKMQ (reference sequence). The V segment lost 1 base and the J segment 8 bases; nucleotides outside the gene matches: 5. CDR3 length equals 14 residues. This CDR3 reads CASSLETGGRGYTF. DNA for the CDR3: TGTGCCAGCAGCTTAGAGACAGGGGGACGGGGCTACACCTTC.

The DNA for the CDR3 is TGTGCCAGCAGTTCAGCGGGAGGGCCCTCGAATGAGCAGTTCTTC. Translated: CASSSAGGPSNEQFF. The chain recombines TRBV6-5 with TRBJ2-1, with 10 bases that match TRBD2. V lost 4 bases and J lost 7; bases outside the gene matches: 7. This CDR3 region has 15 residues. Germline-derived CDR1 and CDR2 are MNHEY and SVGAGI.

CDR3 nucleotides: TGTGCCAGCAGCTTAGGGGGACAGGGCTCTGAAGCTTTCTTT. This encodes CASSLGGQGSEAFF. The chain joins TRBV7-6 to TRBJ1-1, with 9 positions matching TRBD1. V shed 1 base and J 6 bases; nucleotides not matched to a gene: 3. This CDR3 has 14 residues. Germline V gene lookup returns CDR1 SGHVS and CDR2 FNYEAQ.

This clone was found once. The V and J genes are TRBV27 and TRBJ1-1; D might be TRBD1 (6 bases). The CDR3 loop spans 14 amino acids. V lost 5 bases and J lost 7, with 17 bases in between. The germline gives CDR1 MNHEY, CDR2 SMNVEV (reference sequence). CDR3 in DNA: TGTGCCAGCAGTAGATTCGACAGGTCCAATGAAGCTTTCTTT. The encoded protein is CASSRFDRSNEAFF.

This clone was seen once. The chain couples TRBV14 to TRBJ2-1; D perhaps matches TRBD1 (6 bases). The V and J ends lost 2 bases and 1 base respectively, with 12 bases between them. Germline loops: CDR1 SGHDN, CDR2 FVKESK. The CDR3 runs 16 residues. The CDR3 bases are TGTGCCAGCAGCCAATTAACAGGGATATCCTACAATGAGCAGTTCTTC. As protein: CASSQLTGISYNEQFF.

This clone has just one count. At one boundary the junction diverges from the germline segment, which might be a read error. This rearrangement joins TRBV7-9 to TRBJ1-1; D is perhaps TRBD1 (5 bases). The germline V gene has CDR1 SEHNR and CDR2 FQNEAQ (reference sequence). This CDR3 comprises 12 residues. CDR3 in DNA: TGTGCCAGCAGCTTAAATGAGGTCGGGGGGATCTTT. Residues: CASSLNEVGGIF.

The chain couples TRBV11-3 to TRBJ2-1, with D possibly being TRBD2 (6 bases). The germline V gene encodes CDR1 SGHNT and CDR2 YENEEA. Trimming removed 3 bases from V and 1 base from J, with 10 bases in between. CDR3 length: 15 residues. The CDR3 sequence: CASSLGGTSYNEQFF. The DNA of the CDR3 is TGTGCCAGCAGCTTGGGCGGGACTTCCTACAATGAGCAGTTCTTC. Combining the CDR3 with reference TRBV11-3 and TRBJ2-1 gives the whole variable domain EAGVVQSPRYKIIEKKQPVAFWCNPISGHNTLYWYLQNLGQGPELLIRYENEEAVDDSQLPKDRFSAERLKGVDSTLKIQPAELGDSAVYLCASSLGGTSYNEQFFGPGTRLTVL.

J is TRBJ2-5 and V is TRBV9, with unresolved D. The tail of the sequence fits TRBJ2-7 better, so the J call may be wrong. Germline lookup yields CDR1 SGDLS and CDR2 YYNGEE. The CDR3 has 15 amino acids. CDR3 in amino acids: CASSVATGTTYEQYF. The CDR3, as DNA: TGTGCCAGCAGCGTAGCTACGGGTACTACCTACGAGCAGTACTTC.

Only one count was recorded for this clone. The chain carries TRBV4-1 and TRBJ1-6; 9 bases match TRBD1. CDR3 size: 14 residues. From germline, CDR1 is MGHRA and CDR2 YSYEKL. J lost 9 bases, V lost 2 bases, and 2 bases had no gene match. Here the CDR3 reads CASSQQDRGSPLHF. The CDR3 region has the DNA TGCGCCAGCAGCCAACAGGACAGGGGTTCACCCCTCCACTTT.

The chain combines TRBV28 with TRBJ2-1; 7 bases agree with TRBD1. The CDR3 has 13 amino acids. Trimming took 6 bases from V and 8 from J; bases not matched to a gene: 7. From germline, CDR1 is MDHEN and CDR2 SYDVKM. CDR3 sequence (DNA): TGTGCCAGCAGGCGACAGGGTACGGATGAGCAGTTCTTC. Encoded protein: CASRRQGTDEQFF. The variable domain in full, with the rest retrieved from reference TRBV28 and TRBJ2-1, is DVKVTQSSRYLVKRTGEKVFLECVQDMDHENMFWYRQDPGLGLRLIYFSYDVKMKEKGDIPEGYSVSREKKERFSLILESASTNQTSMYLCASRRQGTDEQFFGPGTRLTVL.

The J gene is TRBJ2-1, the V gene TRBV15; tentative D call: TRBD1 (7 bases). The CDR3 sequence is 16 residues long. CDR1 is LNHNV and CDR2 is YYDKDF in the germline V gene (reference sequence). Trimming took 0 bases from V and 6 from J, leaving 15 bases between them. The CDR3 here is CATSRDNQGGFNEQFF. CDR3 nucleotide sequence: TGTGCCACCAGCAGAGATAATCAGGGGGGTTTCAATGAGCAGTTCTTC.

The chain combines TRBV5-6 with TRBJ2-5, with 8 bases that match TRBD2. V lost 0 bases and J lost 4; bases outside the gene matches: 2. CDR1 and CDR2 from the germline V gene are SGHDT and YYEEEE. This CDR3 is built from 14 residues. CDR3 coding DNA: TGTGCCAGCAGCTTGGGGACTAGCACAGAGACCCAGTACTTC. This sequence encodes CASSLGTSTETQYF. The full variable domain, its missing parts supplied by reference TRBV5-6 and TRBJ2-5, is DAGVTQSPTHLIKTRGQQVTLRCSPKSGHDTVSWYQQALGQGPQFIFQYYEEEERQRGNFPDRFSGHQFPNYSSELNVNALLLGDSALYLCASSLGTSTETQYFGPGTRLLVL.

This clone was seen only once. This chain joins TRBV9 and TRBJ1-2; 7 bases fit TRBD1. CDR1 is SGDLS, CDR2 YYNGEE, per germline. This CDR3 has 13 residues. V shed 3 bases and J 7 bases; nucleotides not matched to a gene: 6. The CDR3 loop is CASSGGGGSGYTF. CDR3 bases: TGTGCCAGCAGCGGCGGAGGGGGCAGTGGCTACACCTTC.

The genes are TRBV6-5 and TRBJ2-3, with 7 positions matching TRBD1. V was clipped by 4 bases and J by 2 bases; unmatched bases: 6. Looked up from germline, CDR1 is MNHEY and CDR2 is SVGAGI. This CDR3 comprises 15 residues. The CDR3 DNA reads TGTGCCAGCAGTTCCCGGACAGGAACCACAGATACGCAGTATTTT. It yields the protein CASSSRTGTTDTQYF.

This chain joins TRBV9 and TRBJ1-2; TRBD1 matches 8 bases. Germline CDR1 reads SGDLS; CDR2 reads YYNGEE. J gave up 3 bases and V 4 bases, and 5 bases lay outside the gene matches. This CDR3 spans 14 amino acids. In DNA, the CDR3 is TGTGCCAGCAGCAGTACAGGGGGTGACTATGGCTACACCTTC. It encodes CASSSTGGDYGYTF. The complete variable domain, with remaining parts taken from reference TRBV9 and TRBJ1-2, reads DSGVTQTPKHLITATGQRVTLRCSPRSGDLSVYWYQQSLDQGLQFLIQYYNGEERAKGNILERFSAQQFPDLHSELNLSSLELGDSALYFCASSSTGGDYGYTFGSGTRLTVV.

Only a few counts were recorded for this clone. The chain employs TRBV6-6 and TRBJ2-7; 10 positions agree with TRBD1. The germline V gene encodes CDR1 MNHNY and CDR2 SVGAGI (reference sequence). The CDR3 contains 15 residues. J lost 2 bases, V lost 2 bases, and 3 bases had no gene match. CDR3 nucleotide sequence: TGTGCCAGCAGTTACCCGGGACAGGGGACCTACGAGCAGTACTTC. Its protein product is CASSYPGQGTYEQYF.

The V and J genes are TRBV7-2 and TRBJ1-4; D is ambiguous. The CDR3 has 15 residues. Trimming took 4 bases from V and 8 from J, leaving 17 bases between them. Germline CDR1 reads SGHTA; CDR2 reads FQGNSA. The CDR3: CASSSWPPGKEKLFF. The CDR3 region has the DNA TGTGCCAGCAGCTCGTGGCCCCCGGGGAAGGAAAAACTGTTTTTT. Supplemented by reference TRBV7-2 and TRBJ1-4, the full variable domain reads GAGVSQSPSNKVTEKGKDVELRCDPISGHTALYWYRQSLGQGLEFLIYFQGNSAPDKSGLPSDRFSAERTGGSVSTLTIQRTQQEDSAVYLCASSSWPPGKEKLFFGSGTQLSVL.

The chain combines TRBV6-5 with TRBJ2-5; the D is unclear. This CDR3 has 11 residues. Germline-derived CDR1 and CDR2 are MNHEY and SVGAGI. V shed 6 bases and J shed 7 bases, with 9 bases lying between them. CDR3 sequence reads: CASSSRGTQYF. In DNA, the CDR3 is TGTGCCAGCAGCTCTCGCGGGACCCAGTACTTC.

The chain recombines TRBV18 with TRBJ2-1, with 9 bases aligning to TRBD2. Germline CDR1 is KGHSH and CDR2 is LQKENI. The CDR3 is 16 residues long. V was pared by 2 bases and J by 7 bases, with 9 bases of the junction left unmatched. CDR3 sequence reads: CASSPLGLAVGNEQFF. The CDR3 nucleotides are TGTGCCAGCTCACCATTGGGACTAGCTGTGGGAAATGAGCAGTTCTTC.

This chain connects TRBV9 to TRBJ2-3; D perhaps matches TRBD1 (5 bases). The length of the CDR3 is 16 residues. V shed 3 bases and J shed 0 bases, with 14 bases lying between them. Germline V lookup: CDR1 SGDLS, CDR2 YYNGEE. CDR3 amino acids: CASSATQGTSTDTQYF. The CDR3 bases are TGTGCCAGCAGCGCAACGCAGGGAACTAGCACAGATACGCAGTATTTT.

The chain has TRBV7-8 and TRBJ1-1; tentatively, D is TRBD1 (6 bases). The germline V gene has CDR1 SGHVS and CDR2 FQNEAQ. The CDR3 consists of 16 residues. V gave up 1 base and J gave up 0 bases, with 12 bases separating them. The CDR3 bases are TGTGCCAGCAGCTTAGTAGGGGGGGGCTTGAACACTGAAGCTTTCTTT. Its protein is CASSLVGGGLNTEAFF.

This clone has only a few counts. V is TRBV11-2 and J is TRBJ2-2; 9 positions agree with TRBD2. This CDR3 is 16 amino acids long. Germline CDR1 and CDR2: SGHAT and FQNNGV. The V and J ends lost 5 bases and 4 bases, in that order; junction bases with no gene match: 8. CDR3 DNA sequence: TGTGCCAGCAGCGACCGGACAGCGGGAGGCACCGGGGAGCTGTTTTTT. Its protein product is CASSDRTAGGTGELFF.

This clone was seen once. The chain has TRBV11-2 and TRBJ2-5, with 9 positions matching TRBD2. Trimming removed 6 bases from V and 7 bases from J; junction bases left unmatched: 21. Germline V CDR1 and CDR2: SGHAT, FQNNGV. The CDR3 is 18 residues long. The CDR3 loop reads CASSSTELLAGRAGTQYF. The CDR3 DNA follows: TGTGCCAGCAGTTCCACCGAACTACTAGCGGGCCGGGCCGGGACCCAGTACTTC.

This clone was detected a few times. The V call is TRBV4-3, the J call TRBJ1-4; TRBD1 agrees at 9 bases. This CDR3 region has 15 residues. CDR1 is LGHNA and CDR2 is YSLEER in the germline V gene. Trimming at V came to 3 bases and at J to 4 bases, leaving 3 bases not matched to a gene. The DNA of the CDR3 is TGCGCCAGCAGCCAGGGGACAGGGAGTAATGAAAAACTGTTTTTT. Translated: CASSQGTGSNEKLFF.

The chain uses TRBV28 and TRBJ2-5; TRBD2 matches 7 bases. V was clipped by 4 bases and J by 2 bases; unmatched bases: 7. Germline V gives CDR1 MDHEN, CDR2 SYDVKM. The CDR3 is made up of 15 amino acids. In nucleotides, the CDR3 is TGTGCCAGCAGTTCTGGGGACTATGGACAAGAGACCCAGTACTTC. This gives the protein CASSSGDYGQETQYF.